This T cell receptor beta chain appears in the sequencing data of a study of blood T cell repertoires in COVID-19. Study details: There were acute and convalescent COVID-19 samples, and they came from the United States, Italy and Spain. T cells, B-cell-depleted T cells, or PBMCs supplied cDNA or gDNA.

CDR1 SGDLS and CDR2 YYNGEE come from the germline V gene. This CDR3 is 15 amino acids long. V was clipped by 4 bases and J by 2 bases, with 16 bases between them. Original processing methods: The authors estimated nucleated cell counts from reference gene primer amplification. Produced via immunoSEQ multiplex PCR; TCRdb's table is partial and in-frame only. The D gene and trimming were derived from the DNA, and the V and J assignments and clone size from that table. This sample has about 12,000 clones, with over 75% found just once. The sequenced sample consisted of peripheral blood. J is TRBJ2-7 and V is TRBV9, with D possibly TRBD1 on 5 matching bases. The receptor was isolated from a human donor in a cohort sampled during active COVID-19. Written as DNA, the CDR3 is TGTGCCAGCAGCCCCCTCCTCCAGGGTCCCTACGAGCAGTACTTC. This translates into CASSPLLQGPYEQYF.